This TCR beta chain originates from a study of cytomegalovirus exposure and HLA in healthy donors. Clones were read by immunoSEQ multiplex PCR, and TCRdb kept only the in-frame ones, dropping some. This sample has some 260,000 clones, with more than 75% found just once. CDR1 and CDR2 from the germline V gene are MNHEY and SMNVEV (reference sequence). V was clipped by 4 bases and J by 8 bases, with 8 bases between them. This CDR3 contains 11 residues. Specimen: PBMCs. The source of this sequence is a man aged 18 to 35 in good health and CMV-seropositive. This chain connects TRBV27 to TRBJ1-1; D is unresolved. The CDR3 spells CASSYGREAFF. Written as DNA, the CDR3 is TGTGCCAGCAGTTACGGACGGGAAGCTTTCTTT.